The source of this T cell receptor beta chain is a study of shared clonotypes between healthy human individuals. The authors loaded 200 ng DNA, some 32,000 T cell genomes, into sorted-subset replicate PCRs. Libraries were prepared by immunoSEQ multiplex PCR; TCRdb keeps only in-frame clonotypes and omits some of them. The sample contains about 2.3 million clones, more than 80% of which appear only once. Findings of the study overall: Generally, naive subsets came out with larger estimated richness than memory subsets. Among donors, the sharing of clonotypes was expected to be influenced by sequencing depth.

A remark on this clone: The antigen remains unidentified.

The CDR3 contains 16 residues. V lost 3 bases and J 5 bases, leaving 17 bases between the germline ends. Germline CDR1 and CDR2: SGHRS and YFSETQ. This receptor was obtained from a man aged 18 to 29 in good health. Some clones in this sample may be carry-over from other donors' samples. V gene TRBV5-1 combines with J gene TRBJ2-2, with D perhaps assigned TRBD1 or TRBD2 (6 bases each). The sequencing input was naive CD4+ T cells from PBMCs. The subset was: CD45RA+ positively selected. CDR3: CASSSGGGVTTGELFF. The CDR3 nucleotides are TGCGCCAGCAGCTCCGGGGGCGGGGTAACTACCGGGGAGCTGTTTTTT.